A single sample gave rise to the 6 T cell receptor beta chains below, sequenced in a study of monozygotic twins with inflammatory bowel disease. Reanalyzing the 5' RACE reads, TCRdb keeps one entry per CDR3 protein, without DNA. The table lists more than 300,000 distinct CDR3 sequences, with 2.5% to 3% in the top ten. The sequenced material came from blood. Receptors originate from a human donor with ulcerative colitis or Crohn's disease, or a healthy co-twin of an affected twin (not recorded which).

The chain carries TRBV4-3 and TRBJ2-2; as DNA is missing, the TRBD2 call by TCRdb cannot be tested. Germline loops: CDR1 LGHNA, CDR2 YSLEER. The CDR3 length is 17 residues. The CDR3 reads CASSHVRTSGVPGELFF.

The chain is built from TRBV7-2 and TRBJ2-1; without DNA, the TCRdb call of TRBD1 cannot be checked. This CDR3 has 15 amino acids. CDR1 and CDR2 from the germline V gene are SGHTA and FQGNSA. CDR3 region: CASSSSRTGANEQFF.

The chain combines TRBV24-1 with TRBJ2-3; the D gene TCRdb calls, TRBD1, cannot be checked with no DNA. CDR3 length: 17 amino acids. Germline values: CDR1 KGHDR, CDR2 SFDVKD. The CDR3 reads CATSDLQGQGWSDTQYF.

CDR3 amino acids: CASSYSGRRSSYNSPLHF. V and J are TRBV6-2 or TRBV6-3 and TRBJ1-6. The germline gives CDR1 MNHEY, CDR2 SVGEGT. The CDR3 loop spans 18 amino acids.

The chain couples TRBV2 to TRBJ1-2; TCRdb calls TRBD1, which cannot be checked without DNA. Per the germline V gene, CDR1 is SNHLY and CDR2 is FYNNEI. The CDR3 has 14 amino acids. The CDR3 spells CASSRTGKNYGYTF.

V and J are TRBV30 and TRBJ2-3; TCRdb lists TRBD1, though no DNA is available to test this call. This CDR3 contains 13 residues. Germline CDR1 GTSNPN, CDR2 SVGIG (reference sequence). CDR3 in amino acids: CAWSLAPTDTQYF.